This T cell receptor (beta chain) was retrieved from a study of T cell responses to AZD1222 COVID-19 vaccine. CDR3 length: 17 residues. The germline CDR1 and CDR2 sequences are SGHTA and FQGNSA. Trimming removed 0 bases at V and 0 bases at J, with 15 bases between. TCRdb's table, derived via immunoSEQ multiplex PCR, lists solely in-frame clones and lacks some. The sample consists of 80,000 to 100,000 clones, more than 85% of them appearing once. This clone was seen a few times. The antigen remains undetermined. Study results and caveats: Repertoire collection took place solely once the T cell response had peaked. Donors, mostly white British, included more females; clonal diversity was possibly underestimated.

This chain joins TRBV7-2 and TRBJ2-7, with D possibly TRBD2 on 6 matching bases. The sequence was collected from an adult in good health. The sample in question was peripheral blood, obtained on day 0 of AZD1222 vaccination. The CDR3 DNA sequence: TGTGCCAGCAGCTTAGCATGGTCCGGGGGAATCTCCTACGAGCAGTACTTC. It is translated as CASSLAWSGGISYEQYF.